This entry lists 13 T cell receptor beta chains sequenced from one sample in a study of T cell repertoires in ileal Crohn's disease. Method: immunoSEQ multiplex PCR; TCRdb's copy keeps in-frame clones and lacks some. The sample carries about 4,300 clones, 65% to 80% recorded once. The sequenced material came from ileal tissue. The source of these receptors is an adult with Crohn's disease.

The chain carries TRBV5-6 and TRBJ2-7, with D possibly matching TRBD1 (7 bases). With 6 bases removed from V and 4 bases from J, the gap between germline ends came to 17 bases. Germline V CDR1 and CDR2: SGHDT, YYEEEE. CDR3 length: 14 amino acids. The CDR3 nucleotides are TGTGCCAGCAACCCGACAGGGAGGAGGTACGAGCAGTACTTC. Translated, it gives CASNPTGRRYEQYF. The variable domain in full, completed from reference TRBV5-6 and TRBJ2-7, reads DAGVTQSPTHLIKTRGQQVTLRCSPKSGHDTVSWYQQALGQGPQFIFQYYEEEERQRGNFPDRFSGHQFPNYSSELNVNALLLGDSALYLCASNPTGRRYEQYFGPGTRLTVT.

This clone was counted once. The V and J genes are TRBV5-1 and TRBJ2-3; 7 bases are a match to TRBD2. The CDR3 is 15 amino acids. With 3 bases clipped from V and 0 bases from J, the junction kept 4 bases outside the gene matches. Looked up from germline, CDR1 is SGHRS and CDR2 is YFSETQ. CDR3 nucleotide sequence: TGCGCCAGCAGCTCCGGACTAGTTAGCACAGATACGCAGTATTTT. Translation: CASSSGLVSTDTQYF.

The chain links TRBV6-5 to TRBJ1-2, with 7 bases aligning to TRBD1. Germline values: CDR1 MNHEY, CDR2 SVGAGI. The V gene end was trimmed by 0 bases and the J gene end by 7 bases; junction bases not matched to a gene: 5. The CDR3 loop spans 14 amino acids. CDR3 sequence reads: CASSYSGQSGGYTF. CDR3 in DNA: TGTGCCAGCAGTTACTCGGGACAGTCGGGTGGCTACACCTTC.

The chain is built from TRBV28 and TRBJ1-4; 9 nucleotides line up with TRBD1. Germline CDR1 MDHEN, CDR2 SYDVKM. V shed 11 bases, J shed 4 bases, and the junction held 17 bases outside the gene matches. The CDR3 runs 17 residues. The CDR3 bases are TGTGCCGCCCTCGGTGGGACAGGGATATCGGGTAATGAAAAACTGTTTTTT. Encoded protein: CAALGGTGISGNEKLFF. The whole variable domain, filled in from reference TRBV28 and TRBJ1-4, reads DVKVTQSSRYLVKRTGEKVFLECVQDMDHENMFWYRQDPGLGLRLIYFSYDVKMKEKGDIPEGYSVSREKKERFSLILESASTNQTSMYLCAALGGTGISGNEKLFFGSGTQLSVL.

In its sample, this clone ranks as large (0.1 to 1%). The V gene is TRBV4-1, the J gene TRBJ1-1; tentatively, D is TRBD1 (6 bases). V was pared by 1 base and J by 5 bases, with 11 bases between. Germline CDR1 reads MGHRA; CDR2 reads YSYEKL. This CDR3 is built from 14 residues. CDR3 coding DNA: TGCGCCAGCAGCCAAGTTCAGGGGTGGACTGAAGCTTTCTTT. Translated: CASSQVQGWTEAFF.

In DNA form, the CDR3 reads TGCGCCAGCAGCGTCCGGGACAGGGGAAGGGACGGCTACACCTTC. The encoded protein is CASSVRDRGRDGYTF. The chain has TRBV5-1 and TRBJ1-2; 10 nucleotides align to TRBD1. From germline, CDR1 is SGHRS and CDR2 YFSETQ. This CDR3 has 15 residues. V was pared by 4 bases and J by 8 bases, with 11 bases of the junction left unmatched.

The chain couples TRBV6-5 to TRBJ1-1; D unclear. Germline values: CDR1 MNHEY, CDR2 SVGAGI. Trimming cost V 7 bases and J 7 bases, with 10 bases left between them. This CDR3 is built from 11 residues. The CDR3 reads CASTSLREAFF. CDR3 nucleotide sequence: TGTGCCAGCACCTCTCTGCGTGAAGCTTTCTTT.

This chain connects TRBV11-2 to TRBJ2-7; 9 nucleotides align to TRBD1. CDR3 length: 14 residues. J lost 6 bases, V lost 2 bases, and 5 bases had no gene match. CDR1 is SGHAT, CDR2 FQNNGV, per germline. The CDR3 DNA sequence: TGTGCCAGCAGCTTAAAAGGGACAGGGATCGAGCAGTACTTC. This codes for CASSLKGTGIEQYF.

The CDR3 loop is CASSYGGANEQYF. CDR3 nucleotides: TGCGCCAGCAGCTATGGGGGGGCTAACGAGCAGTACTTC. This chain joins TRBV5-1 and TRBJ2-5, with D possibly TRBD2 on 7 matching bases. The J call may be faulty, since TRBJ2-7 better matches the DNA end. This CDR3 spans 13 amino acids. The germline V gene encodes CDR1 SGHRS and CDR2 YFSETQ.

CDR3 protein: CASSLGLLSGANVLTF. CDR3 bases: TGTGCCAGCAGCTTGGGTCTCCTTTCTGGGGCCAACGTCCTGACTTTC. The rearrangement uses TRBV5-6 and TRBJ2-6, with D hard to call. Looked up from germline, CDR1 is SGHDT and CDR2 is YYEEEE. V was pared by 0 bases and J by 1 base, with 8 bases between. The CDR3 extends over 16 amino acids.

This sequence joins TRBV19 and TRBJ2-1; perhaps TRBD1 as D (7 bases). The germline V gene has CDR1 LNHDA and CDR2 SQIVND (reference sequence). The CDR3 contains 16 residues. Trimming pared 5 bases from V and 8 bases from J, leaving 22 bases between. CDR3 DNA: TGTGCCAGTAGTCCAATAGGAGGGGGCTCAAACGATGAGCAGTTCTTC. The encoded protein is CASSPIGGGSNDEQFF.

The CDR3 nucleotides are TGTGCCAGCAGCGTACAAGGAGGGGAAGGAGATACGCAGTATTTT. As protein: CASSVQGGEGDTQYF. The V and J genes are TRBV9 and TRBJ2-3, with D possibly being TRBD2 (6 bases). Germline V gene sequence: CDR1 SGDLS, CDR2 YYNGEE. V was trimmed by 1 base and J by 5 bases, leaving 14 bases between them. The CDR3 is made up of 15 amino acids. The full variable domain, rest sourced from reference TRBV9 and TRBJ2-3, is DSGVTQTPKHLITATGQRVTLRCSPRSGDLSVYWYQQSLDQGLQFLIQYYNGEERAKGNILERFSAQQFPDLHSELNLSSLELGDSALYFCASSVQGGEGDTQYFGPGTRLTVL.

This chain links TRBV2 with TRBJ1-6; perhaps TRBD1 as D (6 bases). Trimming left V 8 bases short and J 7 bases short, with 12 bases between. This CDR3 has 13 residues. Germline V gives CDR1 SNHLY, CDR2 FYNNEI. This CDR3 is CASFGGPNSPLHF. The CDR3 DNA is TGTGCCAGCTTCGGGGGGCCAAATTCACCCCTCCACTTT.